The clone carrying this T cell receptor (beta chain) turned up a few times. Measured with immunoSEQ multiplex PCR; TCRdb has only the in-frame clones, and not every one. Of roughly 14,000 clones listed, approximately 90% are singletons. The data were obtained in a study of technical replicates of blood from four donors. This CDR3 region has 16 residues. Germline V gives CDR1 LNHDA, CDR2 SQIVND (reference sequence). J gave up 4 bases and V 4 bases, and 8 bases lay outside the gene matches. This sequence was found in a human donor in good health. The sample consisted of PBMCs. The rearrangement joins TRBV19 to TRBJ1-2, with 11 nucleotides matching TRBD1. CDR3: CASSNFGTGGGYGYTF. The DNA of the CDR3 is TGTGCCAGTAGTAATTTTGGGACAGGGGGAGGCTATGGCTACACCTTC.